Shown below are 18 T cell receptor beta chains from a single sample sequenced in a study of shared clonotypes between healthy human individuals. Profiling relied on immunoSEQ multiplex PCR, and the TCRdb table lists in-frame clones only, not all of them. The table shows more than 850,000 clones, with about 80% occurring only once. Source material: memory CD4+ T cells from PBMCs. Stated subset: CD45RA-negative fraction. These receptors were collected from a young man in good health. Some clones in this sample may be carry-over from other donors' samples.

The chain carries TRBV2 and TRBJ1-5, with a weak D call TRBD1 (6 bases). This CDR3 region has 12 residues. V lost 8 bases and J lost 7, with 12 bases in between. Germline CDR1 is SNHLY and CDR2 is FYNNEI. The CDR3 DNA follows: TGTGCCAGCCAACAGGGCAGGCAGCCCCAGCATTTT. It yields the protein CASQQGRQPQHF.

This chain connects TRBV7-9 to TRBJ2-5; D ambiguous. The end of the DNA is better explained by TRBJ2-7, so the J call may be wrong. The CDR3 consists of 13 residues. CDR1 and CDR2 from the germline V gene are SEHNR and FQNEAQ (reference sequence). The CDR3 nucleotides are TGTGCCAGCACCGACTTGGGTTCCTACGAGCAGTACTTC. This codes for CASTDLGSYEQYF.

The chain joins TRBV5-4 to TRBJ1-5; D possibly corresponds to TRBD1 (6 bases). Trimming took 4 bases from V and 1 from J, leaving 9 bases between them. There are 14 residues in the CDR3. The germline gives CDR1 SGHNT, CDR2 YYREEE (reference sequence). CDR3 sequence: CASSEGTSNQPQHF. CDR3 DNA: TGTGCCAGCAGCGAGGGGACAAGCAATCAGCCCCAGCATTTT.

The V and J genes are TRBV5-4 and TRBJ2-1, with D perhaps TRBD1 or TRBD2 (5 bases each). The CDR3 sequence is 15 residues long. V shed 4 bases and J shed 5 bases, with 16 bases lying between them. Germline V gene lookup returns CDR1 SGHNT and CDR2 YYREEE (reference sequence). The CDR3 reads CASSAGDLNNNEQFF. CDR3 nucleotides: TGTGCCAGCAGCGCCGGGGACCTTAACAACAATGAGCAGTTCTTC.

This chain connects TRBV5-1 to TRBJ2-4; the D gene is possibly TRBD1 (6 bases). Germline CDR1 is SGHRS and CDR2 is YFSETQ. This CDR3 has 15 residues. V gave up 2 bases and J gave up 1 base, with 10 bases separating them. This CDR3 reads CASSLSTGAKNIQYF. Written as DNA, the CDR3 is TGCGCCAGCAGCTTAAGCACAGGGGCCAAAAACATTCAGTACTTC.

The chain employs TRBV9 and TRBJ1-1; 7 positions match TRBD1. CDR1 is SGDLS and CDR2 is YYNGEE in the germline V gene. The V segment lost 0 bases and the J segment 0 bases; nucleotides outside the gene matches: 5. The CDR3 runs 16 residues. CDR3 bases: TGTGCCAGCAGCGTAGGGGGACAGACTTTGAACACTGAAGCTTTCTTT. Its translation is CASSVGGQTLNTEAFF. Combining the CDR3 with reference TRBV9 and TRBJ1-1 gives the whole variable domain DSGVTQTPKHLITATGQRVTLRCSPRSGDLSVYWYQQSLDQGLQFLIQYYNGEERAKGNILERFSAQQFPDLHSELNLSSLELGDSALYFCASSVGGQTLNTEAFFGQGTRLTVV.

The chain couples TRBV28 to TRBJ2-7; D is uncertain. CDR1 is MDHEN, CDR2 SYDVKM, per germline. The CDR3 contains 12 residues. With 5 bases removed from V and 5 bases from J, the gap between germline ends came to 10 bases. The CDR3 region is CASSAKLHEQYF. CDR3 DNA: TGTGCCAGCAGTGCCAAACTGCACGAGCAGTACTTC.

CDR3 region: CASSVGGSGSSYEQYF. CDR3 bases: TGTGCCAGCAGCGTAGGAGGTAGCGGAAGCTCCTACGAGCAGTACTTC. The chain uses TRBV9 and TRBJ2-7, with a tentative D call TRBD2 (6 bases). The CDR3 consists of 16 residues. CDR1 SGDLS and CDR2 YYNGEE come from the germline V gene. The germline V and J ends were trimmed by 0 bases and 0 bases, with 13 bases remaining between them.

V and J are TRBV6-1 and TRBJ1-3, with no clear D. CDR1 and CDR2 from the germline V gene are MNHNS and SASEGT. The CDR3 runs to 16 residues. Trimming took off 1 base at V and 0 bases at J, with 10 bases between the two ends. For the CDR3, the DNA is TGTGCCAGCAGTGAAGGGAGGCCGCCCTCTGGAAACACCATATATTTT. Its protein product is CASSEGRPPSGNTIYF.

The chain employs TRBV7-9 and TRBJ2-1, with 10 bases fitting TRBD2. The V gene end was trimmed by 4 bases and the J gene end by 6 bases; junction bases not matched to a gene: 15. The CDR3 length is 18 residues. CDR1 SEHNR and CDR2 FQNEAQ come from the germline V gene (reference sequence). CDR3: CASSSARRGLAYSNEQFF. The CDR3 DNA reads TGTGCCAGCAGCTCCGCCCGGAGGGGACTAGCGTATTCCAATGAGCAGTTCTTC.

This clone was detected only a few times. The chain uses TRBV5-1 and TRBJ2-5; perhaps D is TRBD1 or TRBD2 (5 bases each). Germline lookup yields CDR1 SGHRS and CDR2 YFSETQ. This CDR3 comprises 14 residues. The V and J ends lost 4 bases and 0 bases respectively, with 10 bases between them. The CDR3 is CASSTGTDQETQYF. DNA of the CDR3: TGCGCCAGCAGCACCGGGACGGACCAAGAGACCCAGTACTTC.

This clone turned up a few times. The V gene is TRBV7-8, the J gene TRBJ2-5; D is uncertain. The CDR3 consists of 13 residues. CDR1 SGHVS and CDR2 FQNEAQ come from the germline V gene. Trimming took 5 bases from V and 2 from J, leaving 9 bases between them. CDR3 region: CASSRALQETQYF. The CDR3 DNA is TGTGCCAGCAGCCGGGCCCTACAAGAGACCCAGTACTTC.

This clone occurred a few times. The chain recombines TRBV2 with TRBJ1-5; 7 bases agree with TRBD1. The CDR3 is 14 amino acids. J gave up 1 base and V 6 bases, and 3 bases lay outside the gene matches. CDR1 and CDR2 from the germline V gene are SNHLY and FYNNEI. DNA of the CDR3: TGTGCCAGCAGGGAGACAGGGAGCAATCAGCCCCAGCATTTT. Amino acid sequence: CASRETGSNQPQHF.

This chain joins TRBV4-2 and TRBJ2-7; TRBD2 aligns across 11 bases. V trimming: 4 bases; J trimming: 1 base; junction bases outside the gene matches: 6. Germline CDR1 reads LGHNA; CDR2 reads YNFKEQ. The CDR3 loop spans 16 amino acids. The CDR3: CASSLGSSGRSYEQYF. The CDR3 DNA reads TGTGCCAGCAGCCTTGGCTCTAGCGGGAGGTCCTACGAGCAGTACTTC.

The chain has TRBV6-5 and TRBJ2-6; D ambiguous. There are 15 residues in the CDR3. The V end lost 4 bases, the J end lost 1 base, and 8 bases lay between the germline ends. Germline CDR1 MNHEY, CDR2 SVGAGI. The CDR3 region has the DNA TGTGCCAGCAGTTTTGCGCGTTCTGGGGCCAACGTCCTGACTTTC. Its translation: CASSFARSGANVLTF.

The chain carries TRBV27 and TRBJ1-4; D is ambiguous. Trimming cost V 1 base and J 7 bases, with 13 bases left between them. Germline-derived CDR1 and CDR2 are MNHEY and SMNVEV (reference sequence). This CDR3 is 15 amino acids long. The DNA of the CDR3 is TGTGCCAGCAGTTTATGGGGTAGGGTAGGTGAAAAACTGTTTTTT. Amino acid sequence: CASSLWGRVGEKLFF.

DNA of the CDR3: TGTGCCAGCAGGAAGGGGGCATTCCCCGATACGCAGTATTTT. It translates to CASRKGAFPDTQYF. The rearrangement uses TRBV6-1 and TRBJ2-3; TRBD1 agrees at 7 bases. V shed 6 bases, J shed 6 bases, and the junction held 9 bases outside the gene matches. CDR3 length: 14 residues. The germline gives CDR1 MNHNS, CDR2 SASEGT.

This clone has only a few counts. The chain links TRBV9 to TRBJ2-3; 8 bases match TRBD2. Germline CDR1 SGDLS, CDR2 YYNGEE. This CDR3 region has 15 residues. V lost 1 base, J lost 3 bases, and 4 bases stayed unmatched. CDR3 sequence: CASSVMGLETDTQYF. The CDR3 DNA is TGTGCCAGCAGCGTAATGGGACTAGAGACAGATACGCAGTATTTT.